This TCR beta chain was captured by sequencing in a study of blood T cell repertoires in COVID-19. Original processing notes: Estimates of nucleated cell counts were drawn from the amplification of reference gene primers. TCRdb's table, derived via immunoSEQ multiplex PCR, lists solely in-frame clones and lacks some. For V, J and clone size, that table is used; D and trimming come from the DNA. The sample lists about 92,000 clones, 75% to 85% occurring once. The ends were cut back, 1 base at V and 2 bases at J, with 5 bases in the middle. Germline V lookup: CDR1 LGHDT, CDR2 YNNKEL (reference sequence). CDR3 length: 13 residues.

The clonotype was recovered from a woman between 70 and 85 years old with acute or convalescent COVID-19. V gene TRBV3-1 (or the pseudogene TRBV3-2) combines with J gene TRBJ2-5; D is uncertain. The sequencing sample was made of peripheral blood. CDR3 sequence reads: CASSQARQETQYF. CDR3 sequence (DNA): TGTGCCAGCAGCCAAGCTAGACAAGAGACCCAGTACTTC.